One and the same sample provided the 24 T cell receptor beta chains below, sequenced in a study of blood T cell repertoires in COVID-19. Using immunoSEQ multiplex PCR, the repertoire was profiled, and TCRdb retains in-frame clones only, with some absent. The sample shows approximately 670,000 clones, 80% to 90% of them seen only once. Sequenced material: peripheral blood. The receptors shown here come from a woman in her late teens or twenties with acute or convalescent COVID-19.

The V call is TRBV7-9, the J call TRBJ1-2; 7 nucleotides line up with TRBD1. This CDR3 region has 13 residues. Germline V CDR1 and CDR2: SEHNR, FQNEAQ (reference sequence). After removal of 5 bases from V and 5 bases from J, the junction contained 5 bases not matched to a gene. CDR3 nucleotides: TGTGCCAGCAGCCCGGGACAGCTTTATGGCTACACCTTC. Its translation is CASSPGQLYGYTF.

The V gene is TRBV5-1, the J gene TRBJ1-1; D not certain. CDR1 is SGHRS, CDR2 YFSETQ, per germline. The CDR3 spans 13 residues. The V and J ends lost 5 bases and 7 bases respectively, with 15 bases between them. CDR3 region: CASRGRPEGEAFF. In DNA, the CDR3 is TGCGCCAGCAGAGGTCGGCCGGAGGGTGAAGCTTTCTTT.

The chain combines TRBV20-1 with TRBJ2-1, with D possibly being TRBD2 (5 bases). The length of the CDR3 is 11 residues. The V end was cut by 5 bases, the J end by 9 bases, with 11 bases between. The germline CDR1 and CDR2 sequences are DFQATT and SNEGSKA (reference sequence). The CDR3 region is CSAGGGLEQFF. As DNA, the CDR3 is TGCAGTGCTGGAGGAGGTCTTGAGCAGTTCTTC.

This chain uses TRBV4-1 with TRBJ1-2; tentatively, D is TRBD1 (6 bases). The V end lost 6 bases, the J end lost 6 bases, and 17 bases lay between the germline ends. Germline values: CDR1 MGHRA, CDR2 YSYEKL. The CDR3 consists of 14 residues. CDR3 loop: CASRLGGGTDGYTF. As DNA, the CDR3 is TGCGCCAGCAGACTAGGGGGGGGTACTGATGGCTACACCTTC.

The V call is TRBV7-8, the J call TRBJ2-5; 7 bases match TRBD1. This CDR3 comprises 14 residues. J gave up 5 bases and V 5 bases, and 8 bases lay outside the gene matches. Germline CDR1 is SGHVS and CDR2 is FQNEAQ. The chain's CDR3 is CASSQNRGLETQYF. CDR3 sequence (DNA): TGTGCCAGCAGCCAGAACAGGGGATTGGAGACCCAGTACTTC.

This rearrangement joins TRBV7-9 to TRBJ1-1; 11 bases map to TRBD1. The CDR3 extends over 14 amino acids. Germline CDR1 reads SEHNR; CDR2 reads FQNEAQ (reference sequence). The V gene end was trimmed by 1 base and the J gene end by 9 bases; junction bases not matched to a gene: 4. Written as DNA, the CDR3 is TGTGCCAGCAGCTTAGGGACAGGGGGCGAGAAAGCTTTCTTT. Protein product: CASSLGTGGEKAFF.

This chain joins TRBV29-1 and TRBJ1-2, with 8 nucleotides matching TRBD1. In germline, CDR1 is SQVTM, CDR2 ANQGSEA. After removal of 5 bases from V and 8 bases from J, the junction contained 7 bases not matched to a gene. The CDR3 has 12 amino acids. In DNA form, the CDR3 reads TGCAGCGTTTTAGGACAGGGTCTGGGCTACACCTTC. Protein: CSVLGQGLGYTF.

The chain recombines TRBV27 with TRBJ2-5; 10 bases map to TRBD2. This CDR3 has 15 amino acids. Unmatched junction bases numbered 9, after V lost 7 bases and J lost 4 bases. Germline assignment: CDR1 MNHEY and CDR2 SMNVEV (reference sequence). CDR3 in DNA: TGTGCCAGCAACCCCAGCGGGGGGGAGGGAGAGACCCAGTACTTC. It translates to CASNPSGGEGETQYF.

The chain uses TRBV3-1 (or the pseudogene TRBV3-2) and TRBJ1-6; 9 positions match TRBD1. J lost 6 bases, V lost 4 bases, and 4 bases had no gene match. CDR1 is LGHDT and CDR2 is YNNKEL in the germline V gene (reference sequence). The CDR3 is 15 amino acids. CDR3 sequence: CASSRRTGVNSPLHF. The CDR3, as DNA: TGTGCCAGCAGCCGCCGGACAGGGGTTAATTCACCCCTCCACTTT.

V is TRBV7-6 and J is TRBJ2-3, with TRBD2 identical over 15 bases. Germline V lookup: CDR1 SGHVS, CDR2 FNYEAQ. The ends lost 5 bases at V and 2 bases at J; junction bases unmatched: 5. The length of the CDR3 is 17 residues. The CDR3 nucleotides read TGTGCCAGCAGCCCGGGGACTAGCGGGGGGCTCACAGATACGCAGTATTTT. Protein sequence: CASSPGTSGGLTDTQYF. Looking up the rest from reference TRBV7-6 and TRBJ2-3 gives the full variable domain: GAGVSQSPRYKVTKRGQDVALRCDPISGHVSLYWYRQALGQGPEFLTYFNYEAQQDKSGLPNDRFSAERPEGSISTLTIQRTEQRDSAMYRCASSPGTSGGLTDTQYFGPGTRLTVL.

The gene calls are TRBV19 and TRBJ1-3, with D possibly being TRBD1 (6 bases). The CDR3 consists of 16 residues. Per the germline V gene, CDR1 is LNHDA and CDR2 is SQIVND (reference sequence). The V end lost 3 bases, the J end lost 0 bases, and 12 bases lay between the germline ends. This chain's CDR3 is CASSMETGLSGNTIYF. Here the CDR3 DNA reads TGTGCCAGTAGTATGGAGACAGGCCTCTCTGGAAACACCATATATTTT.

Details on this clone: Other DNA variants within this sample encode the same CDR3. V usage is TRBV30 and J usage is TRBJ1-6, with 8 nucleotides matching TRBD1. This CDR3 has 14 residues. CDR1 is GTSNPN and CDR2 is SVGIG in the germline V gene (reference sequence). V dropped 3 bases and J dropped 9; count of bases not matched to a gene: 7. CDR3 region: CAWSVGQGGSPLHF. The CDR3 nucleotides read TGTGCCTGGAGCGTAGGACAGGGTGGTTCACCCCTCCACTTT.

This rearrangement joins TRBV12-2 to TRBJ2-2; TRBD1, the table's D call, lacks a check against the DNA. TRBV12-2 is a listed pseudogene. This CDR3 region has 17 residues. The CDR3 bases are TGTGCAAGTCGCTTAGTAGGGGACAGGGGGTACACCGGGGAGCTGTTTTTT. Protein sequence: CASRLVGDRGYTGELFF.

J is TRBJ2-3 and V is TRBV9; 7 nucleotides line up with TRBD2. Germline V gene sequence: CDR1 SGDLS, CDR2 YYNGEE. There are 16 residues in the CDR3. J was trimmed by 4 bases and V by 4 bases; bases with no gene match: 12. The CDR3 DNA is TGTGCCAGCAGCCCAGACTTTGGGAGGGGCCCAGATACGCAGTATTTT. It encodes CASSPDFGRGPDTQYF.

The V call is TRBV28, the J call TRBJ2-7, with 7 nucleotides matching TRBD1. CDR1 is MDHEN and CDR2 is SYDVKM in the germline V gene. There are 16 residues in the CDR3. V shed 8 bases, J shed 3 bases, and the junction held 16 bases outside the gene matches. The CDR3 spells CASGYPTGQLLYEQYF. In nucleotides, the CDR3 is TGTGCCAGCGGCTATCCTACGGGACAGCTGCTCTACGAGCAGTACTTC.

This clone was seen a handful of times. The CDR3: CASSVGQGAYRENQPQHF. The CDR3 DNA reads TGCGCCAGCAGCGTAGGACAGGGGGCTTACCGGGAGAATCAGCCCCAGCATTTT. The V and J genes are TRBV10-2 and TRBJ1-5; 11 bases are a match to TRBD1. CDR1 is WSHSY and CDR2 is SAAADI in the germline V gene. With V trimmed by 6 bases and J by 4 bases, 14 bases remained unmatched. The CDR3 sequence is 18 residues long.

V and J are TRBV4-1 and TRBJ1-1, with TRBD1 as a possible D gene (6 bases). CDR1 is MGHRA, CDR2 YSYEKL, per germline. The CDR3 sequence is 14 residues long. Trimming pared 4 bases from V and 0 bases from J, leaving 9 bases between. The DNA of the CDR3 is TGCGCCAGCAGCCGACGGGACATGAACACTGAAGCTTTCTTT. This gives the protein CASSRRDMNTEAFF.

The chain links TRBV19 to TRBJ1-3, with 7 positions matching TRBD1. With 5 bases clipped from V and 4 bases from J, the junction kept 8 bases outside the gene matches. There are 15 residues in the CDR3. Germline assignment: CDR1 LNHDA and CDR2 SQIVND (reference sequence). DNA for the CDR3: TGTGCCAGTAGTCCCGGGGACAGAGGCGGAAACACCATATATTTT. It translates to CASSPGDRGGNTIYF.

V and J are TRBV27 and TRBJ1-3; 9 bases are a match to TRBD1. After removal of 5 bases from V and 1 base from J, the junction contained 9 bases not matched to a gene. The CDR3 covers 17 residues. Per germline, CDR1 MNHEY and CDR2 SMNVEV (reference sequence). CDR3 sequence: CASSMKTGGWSGNTIYF. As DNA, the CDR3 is TGTGCCAGCAGTATGAAAACAGGGGGCTGGTCTGGAAACACCATATATTTT.

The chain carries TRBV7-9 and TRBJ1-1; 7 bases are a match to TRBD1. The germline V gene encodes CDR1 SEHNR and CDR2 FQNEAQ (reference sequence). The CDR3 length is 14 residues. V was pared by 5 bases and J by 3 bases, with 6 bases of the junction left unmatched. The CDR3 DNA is TGTGCCAGCAGCCCGCTCAGGGGGGACACTGAAGCTTTCTTT. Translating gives CASSPLRGDTEAFF.

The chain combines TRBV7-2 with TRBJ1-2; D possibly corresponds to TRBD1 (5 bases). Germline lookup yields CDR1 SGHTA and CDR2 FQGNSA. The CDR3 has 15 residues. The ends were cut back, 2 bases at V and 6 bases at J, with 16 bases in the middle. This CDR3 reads CASSLFPDSHNGYTF. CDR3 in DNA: TGTGCCAGCAGCTTATTTCCAGACAGTCATAATGGCTACACCTTC.

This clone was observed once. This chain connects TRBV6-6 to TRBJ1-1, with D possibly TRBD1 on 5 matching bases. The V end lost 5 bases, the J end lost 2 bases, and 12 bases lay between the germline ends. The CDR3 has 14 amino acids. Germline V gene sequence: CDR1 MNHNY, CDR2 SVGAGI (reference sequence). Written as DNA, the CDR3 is TGTGCCAGCAGTACAAATCAGGGAAACACTGAAGCTTTCTTT. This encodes CASSTNQGNTEAFF.

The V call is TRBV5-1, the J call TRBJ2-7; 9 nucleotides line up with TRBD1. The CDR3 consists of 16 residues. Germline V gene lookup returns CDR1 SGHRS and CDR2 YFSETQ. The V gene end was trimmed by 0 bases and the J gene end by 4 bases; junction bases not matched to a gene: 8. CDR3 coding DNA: TGCGCCAGCAGCTTGGGGCTAAACAGGGGGCAATACGAGCAGTACTTC. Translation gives CASSLGLNRGQYEQYF.

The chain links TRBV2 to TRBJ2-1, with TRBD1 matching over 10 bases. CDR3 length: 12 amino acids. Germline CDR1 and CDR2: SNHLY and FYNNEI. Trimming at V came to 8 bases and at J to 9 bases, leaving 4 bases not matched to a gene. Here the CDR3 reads CASRDRGIEQFF. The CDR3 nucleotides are TGTGCCAGCCGGGACAGGGGAATTGAGCAGTTCTTC.